One sample yielded the 13 T cell receptor beta chains listed below, sequenced in a study of Ad26.COV2.S vaccination and SARS-CoV-2 variants. Treatment noted: roughly 20 received Ad26.COV2.S at low or high dose, single or two shots; about 5 received placebo; per-sample allocation not given. Samples were taken on day 63 after the first vaccine or placebo injection. Sequencing used immunoSEQ multiplex PCR; TCRdb keeps in-frame clones, though not all of them. The sample carries more than 300,000 clones, 86% recorded once. This specimen consisted of peripheral blood, obtained in a trial of Ad26.COV2.S vaccine versus placebo. These receptor sequences come from a person between 18 and 65 years old who received the Ad26.COV2.S COVID-19 vaccine or a placebo.

The chain joins TRBV7-2 to TRBJ2-7; 11 bases match TRBD2. Germline V gene data show CDR1 as SGHTA and CDR2 as FQGNSA. V dropped 6 bases and J dropped 3; count of bases not matched to a gene: 7. The CDR3 is 15 amino acids. The CDR3 coding sequence is TGTGCCAGCAGTCCTAGCGGGGGGTCCTACTACGAGCAGTACTTC. Translating it yields CASSPSGGSYYEQYF. Complete variable domain (other parts from reference TRBV7-2 and TRBJ2-7): GAGVSQSPSNKVTEKGKDVELRCDPISGHTALYWYRQSLGQGLEFLIYFQGNSAPDKSGLPSDRFSAERTGGSVSTLTIQRTQQEDSAVYLCASSPSGGSYYEQYFGPGTRLTVT.

This clone was observed once. The chain uses TRBV11-2 and TRBJ1-2; TRBD1 is a possible D gene (5 bases). V was pared by 0 bases and J by 6 bases, with 11 bases between. CDR3 length equals 14 residues. The germline V gene has CDR1 SGHAT and CDR2 FQNNGV. CDR3 amino acids: CASSLEGRVHGYTF. The CDR3 region has the DNA TGTGCCAGCAGCTTAGAAGGCAGGGTCCATGGCTACACCTTC.

This chain connects TRBV2 to TRBJ2-1, with a tentative D call TRBD2 (5 bases). CDR3 length: 14 amino acids. Germline assignment: CDR1 SNHLY and CDR2 FYNNEI. Trimming shortened V by 5 bases and J by 6 bases, and 14 bases separated the two germline ends. This CDR3 reads CASSMKRGSNEQFF. The CDR3, as DNA: TGTGCCAGCAGTATGAAGCGAGGGAGCAATGAGCAGTTCTTC.

The chain uses TRBV3-1 (or the pseudogene TRBV3-2) and TRBJ2-1; D possibly uses TRBD1 or TRBD2 (5 bases each). Germline assignment: CDR1 LGHDT and CDR2 YNNKEL (reference sequence). V was shortened by 1 base and J by 0 bases, with 10 bases between the two germline ends. This CDR3 is built from 16 residues. This CDR3 reads CASSQGPGSSYNEQFF. The DNA for the CDR3 is TGTGCCAGCAGCCAAGGCCCAGGGAGCTCCTACAATGAGCAGTTCTTC.

This rearrangement joins TRBV28 to TRBJ2-5; 7 bases agree with TRBD2. CDR1 and CDR2 from the germline V gene are MDHEN and SYDVKM. The J segment lost 4 bases and the V segment lost 4 bases, leaving 3 bases of the junction unmatched. The CDR3 consists of 13 residues. CDR3 in amino acids: CASSSGTTETQYF. CDR3 DNA sequence: TGTGCCAGCAGTTCCGGGACTACAGAGACCCAGTACTTC.

This clone came up once. This sequence joins TRBV7-9 and TRBJ1-4; D call uncertain. The ends were cut back, 3 bases at V and 4 bases at J, with 3 bases in the middle. Germline CDR1 and CDR2: SEHNR and FQNEAQ (reference sequence). The CDR3 is made up of 12 amino acids. In DNA form, the CDR3 reads TGTGCCAGCAGCTTGAATAATGAAAAACTGTTTTTT. Residues: CASSLNNEKLFF. The variable domain in full, with the rest retrieved from reference TRBV7-9 and TRBJ1-4, is DTGVSQNPRHKITKRGQNVTFRCDPISEHNRLYWYRQTLGQGPEFLTYFQNEAQLEKSRLLSDRFSAERPKGSFSTLEIQRTEQGDSAMYLCASSLNNEKLFFGSGTQLSVL.

The chain links TRBV7-8 to TRBJ1-1; unclear D gene. Trimming stripped 6 bases from V and 1 base from J, with 18 bases between. The CDR3 is 16 residues long. CDR1 is SGHVS and CDR2 is FQNEAQ in the germline V gene. The CDR3 DNA sequence: TGTGCCAGCAGTCAGGATAAAGACGGTAAGAACACTGAAGCTTTCTTT. Amino acids: CASSQDKDGKNTEAFF.

V is TRBV3-1 (or the pseudogene TRBV3-2) and J is TRBJ2-3; D remains unclear. The CDR3 is 15 residues long. The V gene's germline CDR1 is LGHDT and CDR2 YNNKEL (reference sequence). Trimming left V 0 bases short and J 6 bases short, with 13 bases between. CDR3 in DNA: TGTGCCAGCAGCCAAGAAGGGCCCACCCCCGATACGCAGTATTTT. Amino acids: CASSQEGPTPDTQYF.

The chain combines TRBV6-6 with TRBJ2-5; 7 positions agree with TRBD2. The CDR3 is 13 amino acids. The junction had 2 bases not matched to a gene; V was cut back by 2 bases and J by 5 bases. CDR1 is MNHNY, CDR2 SVGAGI, per germline (reference sequence). The CDR3 protein is CASSYLGGETQYF. Written as DNA, the CDR3 is TGTGCCAGCAGTTACCTGGGGGGGGAGACCCAGTACTTC.

The J gene is TRBJ1-4, the V gene TRBV3-1 (or the pseudogene TRBV3-2); D may be TRBD1 (6 bases). From germline, CDR1 is LGHDT and CDR2 YNNKEL (reference sequence). V shed 2 bases and J shed 3 bases, with 7 bases lying between them. This CDR3 is built from 14 residues. The CDR3 loop is CASSQRGSNEKLFF. The CDR3, as DNA: TGTGCCAGCAGCCAAAGGGGGTCTAATGAAAAACTGTTTTTT.

J is TRBJ2-7 and V is TRBV2; 8 nucleotides align to TRBD1. The CDR3 loop spans 14 amino acids. Germline CDR1 reads SNHLY; CDR2 reads FYNNEI. With 6 bases clipped from V and 0 bases from J, the junction kept 4 bases outside the gene matches. The CDR3 here is CASSRDRSSYEQYF. The CDR3 DNA reads as TGTGCCAGCAGCCGGGACAGGTCCTCCTACGAGCAGTACTTC.

This clone appeared a single time. CDR3 in DNA: TGCGCCAGCAGCCGAGGAGACAGTAGCTCTTCTCACTCCTACGAGCAGTACTTC. Its protein product is CASSRGDSSSSHSYEQYF. The gene calls are TRBV5-1 and TRBJ2-7; D might be TRBD1 (5 bases). The CDR3 loop spans 18 amino acids. Looked up from germline, CDR1 is SGHRS and CDR2 is YFSETQ. V was shortened by 4 bases and J by 0 bases, with 23 bases between the two germline ends.

The rearrangement links TRBV19 to TRBJ1-4; the D gene is possibly TRBD1 (5 bases). V dropped 5 bases and J dropped 10 bases, with 20 bases sitting between them. This CDR3 is built from 15 residues. The V gene's germline CDR1 is LNHDA and CDR2 SQIVND (reference sequence). The CDR3 DNA is TGTGCCAGTAGTCCAAAGACAGACTCACTAGGAAAACTGTTTTTT. It yields the protein CASSPKTDSLGKLFF.